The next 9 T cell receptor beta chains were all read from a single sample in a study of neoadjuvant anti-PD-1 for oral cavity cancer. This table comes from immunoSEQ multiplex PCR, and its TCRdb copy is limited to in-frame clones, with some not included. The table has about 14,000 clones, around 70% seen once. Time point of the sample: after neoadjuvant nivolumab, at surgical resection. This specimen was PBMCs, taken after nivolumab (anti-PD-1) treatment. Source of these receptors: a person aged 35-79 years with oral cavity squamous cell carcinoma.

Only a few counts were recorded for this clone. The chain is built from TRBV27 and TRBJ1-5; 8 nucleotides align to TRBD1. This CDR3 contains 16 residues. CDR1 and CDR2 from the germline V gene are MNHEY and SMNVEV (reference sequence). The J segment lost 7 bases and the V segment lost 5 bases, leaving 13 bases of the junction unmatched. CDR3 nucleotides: TGTGCCAGCAGTGAGTGGATGGGGACAGGTGTGCAGCCCCAGCATTTT. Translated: CASSEWMGTGVQPQHF.

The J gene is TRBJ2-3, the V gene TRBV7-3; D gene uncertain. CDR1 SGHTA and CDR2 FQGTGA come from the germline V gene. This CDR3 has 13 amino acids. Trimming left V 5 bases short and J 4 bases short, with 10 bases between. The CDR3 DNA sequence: TGTGCCAGCAGCCCCCCGGACGCAGATACGCAGTATTTT. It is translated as CASSPPDADTQYF.

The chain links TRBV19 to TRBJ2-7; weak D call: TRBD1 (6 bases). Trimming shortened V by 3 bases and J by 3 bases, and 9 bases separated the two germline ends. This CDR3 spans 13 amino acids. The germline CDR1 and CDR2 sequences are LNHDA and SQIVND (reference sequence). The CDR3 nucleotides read TGTGCCAGTAGTATGCCACAGGGCTACGAGCAGTACTTC. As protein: CASSMPQGYEQYF.

The CDR3 loop reads CASSEGTGRYGYTF. The CDR3, as DNA: TGTGCCAGCAGTGAAGGGACAGGACGCTATGGCTACACCTTC. V and J are TRBV25-1 and TRBJ1-2, with 8 bases lining up with TRBD1. Germline values: CDR1 MGHDK, CDR2 SYGVNS. This CDR3 has 14 amino acids. V gave up 2 bases and J gave up 4 bases; unmatched junction bases: 3.

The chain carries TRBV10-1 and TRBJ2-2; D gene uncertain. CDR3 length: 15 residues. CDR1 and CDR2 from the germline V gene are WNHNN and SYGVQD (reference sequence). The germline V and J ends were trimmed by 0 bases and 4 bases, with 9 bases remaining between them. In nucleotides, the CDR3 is TGCGCCAGCAGTGAGTCGAAATCATCCACCGGGGAGCTGTTTTTT. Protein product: CASSESKSSTGELFF.

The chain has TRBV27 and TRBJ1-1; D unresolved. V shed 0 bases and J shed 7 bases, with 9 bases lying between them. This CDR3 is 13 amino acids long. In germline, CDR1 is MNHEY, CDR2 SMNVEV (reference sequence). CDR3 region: CASSLSWWGEAFF. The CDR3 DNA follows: TGTGCCAGCAGTTTATCATGGTGGGGTGAAGCTTTCTTT.

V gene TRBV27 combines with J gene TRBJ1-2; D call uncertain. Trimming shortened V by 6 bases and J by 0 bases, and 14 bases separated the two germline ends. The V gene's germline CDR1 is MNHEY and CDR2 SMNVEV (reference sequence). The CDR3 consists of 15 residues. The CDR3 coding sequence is TGTGCCAGCAGCCCTGGTTGGACCTCTAACTATGGCTACACCTTC. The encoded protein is CASSPGWTSNYGYTF.

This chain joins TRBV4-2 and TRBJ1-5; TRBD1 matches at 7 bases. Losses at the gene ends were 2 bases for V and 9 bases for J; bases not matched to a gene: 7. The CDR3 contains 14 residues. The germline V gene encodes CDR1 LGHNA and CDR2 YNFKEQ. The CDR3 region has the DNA TGTGCCAGCAGCCAAAACAGGGGATCGGGGCCCCAGCATTTT. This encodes CASSQNRGSGPQHF.

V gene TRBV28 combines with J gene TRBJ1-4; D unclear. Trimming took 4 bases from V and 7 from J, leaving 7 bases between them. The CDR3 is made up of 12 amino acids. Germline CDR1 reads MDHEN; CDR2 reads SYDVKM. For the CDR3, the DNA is TGTGCCAGCAGTTCAGCTCTTGAAAAACTGTTTTTT. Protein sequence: CASSSALEKLFF. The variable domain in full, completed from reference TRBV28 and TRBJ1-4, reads DVKVTQSSRYLVKRTGEKVFLECVQDMDHENMFWYRQDPGLGLRLIYFSYDVKMKEKGDIPEGYSVSREKKERFSLILESASTNQTSMYLCASSSALEKLFFGSGTQLSVL.